This is a list of T cell receptor beta chains from one sample in a study of cytomegalovirus exposure and HLA in healthy donors. Assay used: immunoSEQ multiplex PCR; TCRdb lists only in-frame clones, some missing. The table has about 110,000 clones, just over 70% seen once. Material: PBMCs. All receptors come from a boy between 10 and 17 years old in good health and CMV-seronegative. CDR3s include the opening cysteine and the closing phenylalanine or tryptophan. D genes are given only for firm matches. Only some rows state a clone size, as once, few, many or a class for expanded clones.

>TRBV28|TRBD2|NA|TRBJ2-7
TGTGCCAGCACCAATAGCGGGAGCCACTACGAGCAGTACTTC
CASTNSGSHYEQYF
>TRBV6-5|NA|NA|TRBJ1-5
TGTGCCAGCAGTTACTCGGCAGGGGATCAGCCCCAGCATTTT
CASSYSAGDQPQHF
>TRBV30|TRBD1|NA|TRBJ1-4
TGTGCCTGGAGTGCGGGACAGGGGAGGTCTACTAATGAAAAACTGTTTTTT
CAWSAGQGRSTNEKLFF
>TRBV2|NA|NA|TRBJ1-1
TGTGCCAGCATACGACAGAACACTGAAGCTTTCTTT
CASIRQNTEAFF
>TRBV30|NA|few|TRBJ1-2
TGTGCCTGGAGCGAACAGACCGGCTACACCTTC
CAWSEQTGYTF
>TRBV30|NA|NA|TRBJ1-2
TGTGCCTGGAATGAAGTCTTCCTATATGGCTACACCTTC
CAWNEVFLYGYTF
>TRBV9|TRBD2|NA|TRBJ2-1
TGTGCCAGCAGCGTAGTGTCTAGCGGGGGTGGTGAGCAGTTCTTC
CASSVVSSGGGEQFF
>TRBV10-1|TRBD2|NA|TRBJ2-3
TGCGCCAGCAGTGATCTAGCGGGAGGCCATACTTTTACGCAGTATTTT
CASSDLAGGHTFTQYF
>TRBV6-5|TRBD2|NA|TRBJ2-7
TGTGCCAGCAGTTACTCTAGGTCGGGGAGGGAGTACGAGCAGTACTTC
CASSYSRSGREYEQYF
>TRBV7-8|NA|once|TRBJ1-2
TGTGCCAGCAGCTTGGCAGGGGCTAACTATGGCTACACCTTC
CASSLAGANYGYTF
>TRBV6-5|NA|NA|TRBJ1-6
TGTGCCAGCAGGGACAGCAGAGACTATAATTCACCCCTCCACTTT
CASRDSRDYNSPLHF
>TRBV6-5|TRBD1|NA|TRBJ1-6
TGTGCCAGCAGCCGACAGGGCTCTAATTCACCCCTCCACTTT
CASSRQGSNSPLHF
>TRBV13|TRBD1|NA|TRBJ1-6
TGTGCCAGCAGCACGGACAGGGGTAATTCACCCCTCCACTTT
CASSTDRGNSPLHF
>TRBV5-1|TRBD1|NA|TRBJ1-2
TGCGCCAGCAGCTTAGACGGGACAGGAGGCTATGGCTACACCTTC
CASSLDGTGGYGYTF
>TRBV15|TRBD1|NA|TRBJ2-7
TGTGCCACCAGCAGAGGTATGGGACAGGGGAGACACGAGCAGTACTTC
CATSRGMGQGRHEQYF
>TRBV5-1|TRBD1|NA|TRBJ1-1
TGCGCCAGCAGCTCCGGACAGGGAAAGGCGACTGAAGCTTTCTTT
CASSSGQGKATEAFF
>TRBV30|NA|NA|TRBJ2-5
TGTGCCTGGAGTGCCGAAGAGACCCAGTACTTC
CAWSAEETQYF
>TRBV5-1|TRBD1|NA|TRBJ1-1
TGCGCCAGCAGCGTCCGGGACAGGGTTTCCCCTGAAGCTTTCTTT
CASSVRDRVSPEAFF
>TRBV5-1|TRBD2|NA|TRBJ2-3
TGCGCCAGCGCGACTAGCGGGGGTAGCACAGATACGCAGTATTTT
CASATSGGSTDTQYF
>TRBV11-2|NA|few|TRBJ2-7
TGTGCCAGCAGCTTAGTGGCAGGGGAACCCTACGAGCAGTACTTC
CASSLVAGEPYEQYF
>TRBV7-6|TRBD2|NA|TRBJ2-7
TGTGCCAGCAGCTCTCCTTTTAGCGGGGGCTCCTACGAGCAGTACTTC
CASSSPFSGGSYEQYF
>TRBV6-5|NA|NA|TRBJ1-1
TGTGCCAGCAGTGGCGGGAACACTGAAGCTTTCTTT
CASSGGNTEAFF
>TRBV5-6|TRBD1|NA|TRBJ1-4
TGTGCCAGCAGCTCAGGACAGGGAGAGGAAAAACTGTTTTTT
CASSSGQGEEKLFF
>TRBV6-5|NA|NA|TRBJ1-3
TGTGCCAGCATCAGGCCAGGTGGAAACACCATATATTTT
CASIRPGGNTIYF
>TRBV4-1|NA|NA|TRBJ2-7
TGCGCCAGCAGCCAAGCGGGGGAGACCTACGAGCAGTACTTC
CASSQAGETYEQYF
>TRBV7-2|NA|NA|TRBJ2-5
TGTGCCAGCAGCTTATCGGGGGTGGGTCAAGAGACCCAGTACTTC
CASSLSGVGQETQYF
>TRBV29-1|TRBD1|NA|TRBJ1-5
TGCAGCGTTGGGGCAGGGGGTCAGCCCCAGCATTTT
CSVGAGGQPQHF
>TRBV2|NA|once|TRBJ2-5
TGTGCCAGCAGGGCCCCGGCTAGCACAGAGACCCAGTACTTC
CASRAPASTETQYF
>TRBV5-6|NA|NA|TRBJ1-2
TGTGCCAGCAGCCCGAGGGGGTACGGCTATGGCTACACCTTC
CASSPRGYGYGYTF
>TRBV9|TRBD2|NA|TRBJ2-1
TGTGCCAGCAGCGTGGACCCGGCGGGAGTTACCTACAATGAGCAGTTCTTC
CASSVDPAGVTYNEQFF
>TRBV28|NA|few|TRBJ1-5
TGTGCCAGCAGTGAAAACCAGGGAAATCAGCCCCAGCATTTT
CASSENQGNQPQHF
>TRBV10-3|TRBD2|NA|TRBJ2-7
TGTGCCGCTGGACTAGCGGAGAACTACGAGCAGTACTTC
CAAGLAENYEQYF
>TRBV5-1|TRBD1|NA|TRBJ2-1
TGCGCCAGCAGCACCCTACAGGGGAGCTCCTACAATGAGCAGTTCTTC
CASSTLQGSSYNEQFF
>TRBV30|NA|once|TRBJ2-2
TGTGCCTGGAGTTACGACAGTTACACCGGGGAGCTGTTTTTT
CAWSYDSYTGELFF
>TRBV18|TRBD1|NA|TRBJ2-1
TGTGCCAGCTCACCGATTGGACAGGGGGCTGATGAGCAGTTCTTC
CASSPIGQGADEQFF
>TRBV7-9|NA|once|TRBJ1-1
TGTGCCAGCAGCCCTGCCCTACCGGGCACTGAAGCTTTCTTT
CASSPALPGTEAFF
>TRBV9|NA|few|TRBJ2-7
TGTGCCAGCAGCTTCGACAGTCCCTCCGGCGAGCAGTACTTC
CASSFDSPSGEQYF
>TRBV9|NA|few|TRBJ2-3
TGTGCCAGCAGCGTAGCTCCCCGGGGAGGCGCAGATACGCAGTATTTT
CASSVAPRGGADTQYF
>TRBV28|NA|few|TRBJ1-1
TGTGCCAGCAGCCACGCGGCTGAAGCTTTCTTT
CASSHAAEAFF
>TRBV6-5|NA|NA|TRBJ2-7
TGTGCCAGCAGGCCCATAGGGGGGGCGCGAAACGAGCAGTACTTC
CASRPIGGARNEQYF
>TRBV19|TRBD1|NA|TRBJ1-2
TGTGCCAGTAGTATTGACAGGGGAGTCTCTGGCTACACCTTC
CASSIDRGVSGYTF
>TRBV6-5|NA|NA|TRBJ1-4
TGTGCCAGCAGCCACCTTGCGACTAATGAAAAACTGTTTTTT
CASSHLATNEKLFF
>TRBV28|TRBD1|NA|TRBJ1-5
TGTGCCAGCAGCCGGACAGGGGCCAGCAATCAGCCCCAGCATTTT
CASSRTGASNQPQHF
>TRBV5-1|NA|few|TRBJ2-7
TGCGCCAGCAGCACGACTCGTCACTACGAGCAGTACTTC
CASSTTRHYEQYF
>TRBV6-5|TRBD1|NA|TRBJ1-2
TGTGCCAGCAGTTACCAGACAGGGTATGGAGGCTACACCTTC
CASSYQTGYGGYTF
>TRBV11-2|NA|NA|TRBJ2-7
TGTGCCAGCAGCCCGATAGCTCGAACGGGAGTCTACGAGCAGTACTTC
CASSPIARTGVYEQYF
>TRBV28|NA|once|TRBJ2-7
TGTGCCAGCAGTTTCCCAAGCGTTAGGGAGCAGTACTTC
CASSFPSVREQYF
>TRBV27|NA|NA|TRBJ2-7
TGTGCCAGCAGTTTATCGAACAGCTACGAGCAGTACTTC
CASSLSNSYEQYF
>TRBV12-2|NA|NA|TRBJ2-1
TGTGCAAGTCGCTATCGCAATGAGCAGTTCTTC
CASRYRNEQFF
>TRBV19|NA|few|TRBJ1-5
TGTGCCAGTAGTATAGGGGCAGGGCTGAGCAATCAGCCCCAGCATTTT
CASSIGAGLSNQPQHF
>TRBV5-4|TRBD2|NA|TRBJ2-7
TGTGCCAGCAGCCCTGACCCTAGCGGAAGCTCCTACGAGCAGTACTTC
CASSPDPSGSSYEQYF
>TRBV10-3|TRBD1|NA|TRBJ1-4
TGTGCCATCAGTGATACGGGACAGGGTAATGAAAAACTGTTTTTT
CAISDTGQGNEKLFF
>TRBV29-1|TRBD1|NA|TRBJ1-2
TGCAGCGTTGATAGGACAGGAGGGCAAGGCTACACCTTC
CSVDRTGGQGYTF
>TRBV14|TRBD2|NA|TRBJ2-3
TGTGCCAGCAGCCAAGGCCGACTAGCGTGGAGCACAGATACGCAGTATTTT
CASSQGRLAWSTDTQYF
>TRBV4-1|NA|NA|TRBJ1-2
TGCGCCAGCAGCCCTCTGGGGGGGGGAGACTATGGCTACACCTTC
CASSPLGGGDYGYTF
>TRBV6-5|NA|NA|TRBJ1-6
TGTGCCAGCAGTTCATCGGGGTTGAAGAATTCACCCCTCCACTTT
CASSSSGLKNSPLHF
>TRBV5-1|NA|NA|TRBJ2-1
TGCGCCAGCAGCTTCAACGGGGTAGCGGACCCATTTACCGAGCAGTTCTTC
CASSFNGVADPFTEQFF